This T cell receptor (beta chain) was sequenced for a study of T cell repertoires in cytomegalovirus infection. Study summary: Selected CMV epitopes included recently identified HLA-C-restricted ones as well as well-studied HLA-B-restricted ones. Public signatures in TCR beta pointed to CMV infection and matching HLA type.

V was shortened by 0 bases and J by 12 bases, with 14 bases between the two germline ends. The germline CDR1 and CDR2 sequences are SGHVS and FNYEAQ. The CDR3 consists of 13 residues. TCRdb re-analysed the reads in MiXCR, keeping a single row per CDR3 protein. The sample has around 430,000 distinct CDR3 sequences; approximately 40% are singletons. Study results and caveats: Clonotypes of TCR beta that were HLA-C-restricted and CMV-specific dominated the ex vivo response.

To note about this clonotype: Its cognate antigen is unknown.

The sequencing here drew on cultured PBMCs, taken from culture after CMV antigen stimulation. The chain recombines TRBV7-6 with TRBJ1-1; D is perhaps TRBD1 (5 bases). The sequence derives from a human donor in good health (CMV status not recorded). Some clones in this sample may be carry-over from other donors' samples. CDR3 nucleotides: TGTGCCAGCAGCTTAGCCCCGGGGGAAGGGACTTTCTTT. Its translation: CASSLAPGEGTFF.